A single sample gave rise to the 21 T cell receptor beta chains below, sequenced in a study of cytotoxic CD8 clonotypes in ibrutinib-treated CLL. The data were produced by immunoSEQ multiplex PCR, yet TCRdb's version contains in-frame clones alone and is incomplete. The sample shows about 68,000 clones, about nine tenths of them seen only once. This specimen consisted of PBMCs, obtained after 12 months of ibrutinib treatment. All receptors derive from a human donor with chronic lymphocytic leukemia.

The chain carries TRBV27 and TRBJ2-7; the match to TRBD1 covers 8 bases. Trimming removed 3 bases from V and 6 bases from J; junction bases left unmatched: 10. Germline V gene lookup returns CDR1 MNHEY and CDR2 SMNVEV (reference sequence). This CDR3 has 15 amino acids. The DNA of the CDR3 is TGTGCCAGCAGTTTCCGTCCCGGGACAGGCCCCGAGCAGTACTTC. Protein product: CASSFRPGTGPEQYF.

DNA of the CDR3: TGTGCCAGCAGCTTAGACCCCAGCGGGACTAACAATGAGCAGTTCTTC. It is translated as CASSLDPSGTNNEQFF. The J gene is TRBJ2-1, the V gene TRBV11-2; 7 bases are shared with TRBD2. Germline trimming cut 0 bases from V and 5 bases from J; bases unmatched to any gene: 7. Germline V lookup: CDR1 SGHAT, CDR2 FQNNGV. The CDR3 loop spans 16 amino acids.

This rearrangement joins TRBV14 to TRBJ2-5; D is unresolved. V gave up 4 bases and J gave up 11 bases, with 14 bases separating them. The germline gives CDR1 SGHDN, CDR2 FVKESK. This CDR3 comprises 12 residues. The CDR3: CASSPLGRGQYF. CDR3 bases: TGTGCCAGCAGCCCCCTGGGTAGAGGACAGTACTTC.

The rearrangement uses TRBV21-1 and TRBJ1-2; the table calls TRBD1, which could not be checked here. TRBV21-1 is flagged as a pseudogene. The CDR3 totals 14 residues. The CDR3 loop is CASSKSGRDYGYTF. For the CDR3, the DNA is TGTGCCAGCAGCAAATCGGGCAGGGACTATGGCTACACCTTC.

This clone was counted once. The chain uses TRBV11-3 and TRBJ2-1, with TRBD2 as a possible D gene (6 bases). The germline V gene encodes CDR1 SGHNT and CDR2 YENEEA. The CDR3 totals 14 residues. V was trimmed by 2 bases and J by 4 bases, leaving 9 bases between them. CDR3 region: CASSLLGGYNEQFF. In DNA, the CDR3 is TGTGCCAGCAGCTTATTGGGGGGATACAATGAGCAGTTCTTC. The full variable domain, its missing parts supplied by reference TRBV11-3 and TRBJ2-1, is EAGVVQSPRYKIIEKKQPVAFWCNPISGHNTLYWYLQNLGQGPELLIRYENEEAVDDSQLPKDRFSAERLKGVDSTLKIQPAELGDSAVYLCASSLLGGYNEQFFGPGTRLTVL.

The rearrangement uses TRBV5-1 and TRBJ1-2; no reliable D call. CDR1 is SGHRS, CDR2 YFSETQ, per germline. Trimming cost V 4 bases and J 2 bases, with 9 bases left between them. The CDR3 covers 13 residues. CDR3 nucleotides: TGCGCCAGCAGCAGATCACCGAACTATGGCTACACCTTC. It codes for CASSRSPNYGYTF.

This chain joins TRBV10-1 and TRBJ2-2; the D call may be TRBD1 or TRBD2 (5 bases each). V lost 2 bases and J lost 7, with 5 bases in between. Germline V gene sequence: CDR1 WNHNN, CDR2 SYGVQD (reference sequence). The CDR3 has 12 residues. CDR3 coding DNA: TGCGCCAGCAGTGAGGGGGGCGGGGAGCTGTTTTTT. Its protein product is CASSEGGGELFF.

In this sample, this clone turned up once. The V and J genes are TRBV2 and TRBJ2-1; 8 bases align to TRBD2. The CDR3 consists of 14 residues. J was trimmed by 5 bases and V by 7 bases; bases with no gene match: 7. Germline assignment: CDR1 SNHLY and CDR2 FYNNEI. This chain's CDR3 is CASTVAGSHNEQFF. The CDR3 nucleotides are TGTGCCAGCACCGTAGCGGGATCACACAATGAGCAGTTCTTC.

CDR3 DNA: TGTGCCAGTAGTATAGACAGCGGGAGAAGGACCGGGGAGCTGTTTTTT. Translation: CASSIDSGRRTGELFF. The chain employs TRBV19 and TRBJ2-2; 8 bases match TRBD2. The length of the CDR3 is 16 residues. Looked up from germline, CDR1 is LNHDA and CDR2 is SQIVND (reference sequence). V shed 0 bases and J 5 bases; nucleotides not matched to a gene: 5.

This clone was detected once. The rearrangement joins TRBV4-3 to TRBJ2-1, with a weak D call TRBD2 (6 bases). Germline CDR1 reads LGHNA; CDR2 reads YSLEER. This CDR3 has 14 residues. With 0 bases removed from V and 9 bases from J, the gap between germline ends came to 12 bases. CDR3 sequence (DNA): TGCGCCAGCAGCCAAGATAGGGACTTGATTGAGCAGTTCTTC. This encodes CASSQDRDLIEQFF.

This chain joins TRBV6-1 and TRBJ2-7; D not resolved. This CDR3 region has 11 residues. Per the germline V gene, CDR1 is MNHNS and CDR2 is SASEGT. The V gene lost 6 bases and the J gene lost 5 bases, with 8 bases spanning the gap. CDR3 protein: CASSYSDEQYF. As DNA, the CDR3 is TGTGCCAGCAGCTACAGCGACGAGCAGTACTTC.

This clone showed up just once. CDR3 sequence (DNA): TGTGCCAGCAGCCCACTAGCGGGGCGTTACAATGAGCAGTTCTTC. This sequence encodes CASSPLAGRYNEQFF. This chain uses TRBV7-3 with TRBJ2-1, with 10 bases identical to TRBD2. From germline, CDR1 is SGHTA and CDR2 FQGTGA. CDR3 length equals 15 residues. V was clipped by 5 bases and J by 4 bases; unmatched bases: 5.

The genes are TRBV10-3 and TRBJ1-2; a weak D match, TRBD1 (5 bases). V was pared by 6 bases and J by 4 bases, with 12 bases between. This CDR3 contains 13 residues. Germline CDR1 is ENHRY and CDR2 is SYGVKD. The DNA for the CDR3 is TGTGCCATCAGGCCGGACACCGCCTATGGCTACACCTTC. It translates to CAIRPDTAYGYTF.

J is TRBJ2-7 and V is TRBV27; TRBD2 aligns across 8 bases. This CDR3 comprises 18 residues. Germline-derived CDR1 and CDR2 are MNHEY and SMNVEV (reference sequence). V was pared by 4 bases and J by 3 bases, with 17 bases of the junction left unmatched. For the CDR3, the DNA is TGTGCCAGCAGTTCGGCCCTGATTAGCGGGAATTTCGTCTACGAGCAGTACTTC. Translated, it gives CASSSALISGNFVYEQYF.

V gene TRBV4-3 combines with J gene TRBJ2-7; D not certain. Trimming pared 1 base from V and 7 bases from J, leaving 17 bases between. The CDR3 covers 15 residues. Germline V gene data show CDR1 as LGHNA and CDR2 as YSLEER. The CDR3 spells CASSQVLLGLGEQYF. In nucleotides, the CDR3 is TGCGCCAGCAGCCAAGTCTTACTTGGCCTGGGGGAGCAGTACTTC.

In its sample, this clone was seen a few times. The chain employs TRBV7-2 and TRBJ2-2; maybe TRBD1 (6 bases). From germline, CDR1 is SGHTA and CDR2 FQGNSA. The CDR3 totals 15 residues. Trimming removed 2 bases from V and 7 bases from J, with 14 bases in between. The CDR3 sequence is CASSLHTGSDGELFF. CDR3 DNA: TGTGCCAGCAGCTTACACACAGGGTCGGACGGGGAGCTGTTTTTT.

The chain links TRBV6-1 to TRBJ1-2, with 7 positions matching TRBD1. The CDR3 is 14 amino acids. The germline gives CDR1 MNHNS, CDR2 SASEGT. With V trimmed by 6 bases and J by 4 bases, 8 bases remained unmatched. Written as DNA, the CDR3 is TGTGCCAGCAGGGAACCAGGGGGAGGCTATGGCTACACCTTC. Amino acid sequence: CASREPGGGYGYTF.

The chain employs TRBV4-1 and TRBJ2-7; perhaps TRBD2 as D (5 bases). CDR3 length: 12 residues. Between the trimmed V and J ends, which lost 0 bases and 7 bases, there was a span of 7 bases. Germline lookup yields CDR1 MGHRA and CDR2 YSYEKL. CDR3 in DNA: TGCGCCAGCAGCCAAGAGGCGGGTGAGCAGTACTTC. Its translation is CASSQEAGEQYF.

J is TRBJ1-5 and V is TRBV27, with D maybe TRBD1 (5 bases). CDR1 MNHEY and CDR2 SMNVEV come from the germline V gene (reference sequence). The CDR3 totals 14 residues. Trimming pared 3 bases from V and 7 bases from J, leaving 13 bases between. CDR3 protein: CASSFIGVRQPQHF. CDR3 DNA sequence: TGTGCCAGCAGTTTTATAGGGGTTCGGCAGCCCCAGCATTTT.

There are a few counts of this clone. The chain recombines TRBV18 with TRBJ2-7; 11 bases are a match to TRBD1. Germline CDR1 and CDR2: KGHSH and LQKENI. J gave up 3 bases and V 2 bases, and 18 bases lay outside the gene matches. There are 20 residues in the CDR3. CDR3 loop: CASSPSGSGTGGLLSYEQYF. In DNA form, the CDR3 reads TGTGCCAGCTCACCATCAGGCAGCGGGACAGGGGGTTTACTTAGCTACGAGCAGTACTTC. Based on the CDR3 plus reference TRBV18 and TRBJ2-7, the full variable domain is NAGVMQNPRHLVRRRGQEARLRCSPMKGHSHVYWYRQLPEEGLKFMVYLQKENIIDESGMPKERFSAEFPKEGPSILRIQQVVRGDSAAYFCASSPSGSGTGGLLSYEQYFGPGTRLTVT.

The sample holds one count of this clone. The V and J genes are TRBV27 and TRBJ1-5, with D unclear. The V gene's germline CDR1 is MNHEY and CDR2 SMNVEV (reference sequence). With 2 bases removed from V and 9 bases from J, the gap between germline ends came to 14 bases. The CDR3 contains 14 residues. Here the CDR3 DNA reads TGTGCCAGCAGTTTACGGCCAGATGCGAGGCCCCAGCATTTT. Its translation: CASSLRPDARPQHF.